This T cell receptor beta chain was sequenced for a study of sequential checkpoint blockade in melanoma. Whole-study context: TCRβ was sequenced from DNA of 91 pretreatment tumors.

Treatment given: randomized to nivolumab then ipilimumab (arm A) or the reverse (arm B). The CDR3 is made up of 13 amino acids. Germline assignment: CDR1 MNHGY and CDR2 SAAAGT. The V gene end was trimmed by 10 bases and the J gene end by 4 bases; junction bases not matched to a gene: 9. This clone was seen ten or more times. Method: immunoSEQ multiplex PCR; TCRdb's copy keeps in-frame clones and lacks some. Among 2,500 or so clones listed, more than 12% were seen once. The V gene is TRBV6-8, the J gene TRBJ1-2; 7 bases are shared with TRBD1. The clonotype comes from a human donor with melanoma. Sequenced here: tumor tissue (inferred from file names), sampled from a patient given nivolumab and ipilimumab in sequence. This CDR3 is CAITEQGFYGYTF. The CDR3 bases are TGTGCCATCACCGAACAGGGGTTCTATGGCTACACCTTC.